This T cell receptor (beta chain) came from a study of T cells in localized non-small cell lung cancer. Study results and caveats: Those with higher blood T cell density had longer overall survival. There was higher T cell clonality in uninvolved adjacent lung than in tumor, and it was highest there.

V was cut by 6 bases and J by 5 bases, with 13 bases left in between. The CDR3 totals 13 residues. Per germline, CDR1 MDHEN and CDR2 SYDVKM. The repertoire was sequenced with immunoSEQ multiplex PCR; TCRdb's copy has only in-frame clones and lacks some. The sample shows about 21,000 clones, about 90% of them seen only once. A remark on this clone: What it binds is unknown.

The source of this sequence is a male donor older than 55 with stage I squamous cell lung carcinoma. The starting material was peripheral blood, obtained before any cancer treatment. The chain has TRBV28 and TRBJ1-2; D perhaps matches TRBD1 (6 bases). CDR3 bases: TGTGCCAGCAGCCTACAGGGTTCTTATGGCTACACCTTC. Protein: CASSLQGSYGYTF.